This T cell receptor beta chain emerged from a study of regulatory T cells in long-lasting Graves disease (dated by TCRdb to the early 2020s). For the wider study: Antithyroid drugs had been taken for less than 3 months by newly diagnosed Graves' disease patients. Patients with persistent Graves' disease were compared with patients with newly diagnosed Graves' disease using TCR sequencing and RNA sequencing of peripheral blood. The study was registered as a clinical trial and conducted in China. A total of around 35 samples were covered by TCR sequencing, comprising approximately 13 persistent and 20 newly diagnosed Graves' disease patients.

Results the study describes overall, beyond this receptor: Only the TCR beta chain was sequenced and analyzed. Compared with newly diagnosed patients, patients with persistent Graves' disease had lower TCR Shannon entropy and fewer highly expanded clones, which suggests clonal expansion. The small sample size was acknowledged by the authors as a limitation that may reduce accuracy. A larger number of public clonotypes was shared among persistent patients (approximately 3,000) than among newly diagnosed patients (approximately 1,000). TRBV28, TRBJ1-2 and TRBJ2-5 were preferentially used in persistent disease, while TRBV20-1 and TRBJ2-1 were favored in newly diagnosed disease. The study examined only peripheral blood because the primary lesion, thyroid tissue, could not be accessed.

The sample's time point label is to be understood as: newly diagnosed GD, antithyroid drugs for less than 3 months. For both TCR sequencing and RNA sequencing, RNA was extracted from PBMCs in TRIzol. The diagnosis of Graves' disease was made according to American Thyroid Association guidelines. Recruitment of patients was carried out at an endocrinology department in Xi'an, China. From each patient, about 9 milliliters of peripheral blood was collected into an EDTA anticoagulant tube. Ficoll Paque Plus density gradient separation was used to isolate PBMCs, and no further T cell sorting was done. An Agilent 2100 Bioanalyzer and agarose gel were used to check RNA quality, and a NanoDrop 2000 was used to measure RNA concentration. The germline V gene (reference sequence) sets CDR1 to GTSNPN and CDR2 to SVGIG. The junction carries 12 bases between V and J, which are trimmed by 0 bases and 3 bases respectively. From the cysteine up to the phenylalanine, the CDR3 has a length of 15 residues. Only the CDR3 DNA is retained, 45 bases long and in frame from the first base.

As to this clonotype: Its antigen has not been determined. No base quality values were provided; no much bigger clone lies one nucleotide off.

The library was generated by multiplex PCR. This sample was sequenced with an Illumina HiSeq 4000. CDR3 regions were amplified by Arm-PCR with iRepertoire HTBI primers to construct TCR beta libraries. Before sequencing, the PCR products went through gel purification. As for the authors' bioinformatics: Gene usage analysis of CDR3 amino acid clonotypes relied on the roughly 60 TRBV and fewer than 15 TRBJ segments identified across samples. COPE and FqMerger were used to merge filtered high-quality paired reads into contigs. BLAST was used to align contigs to the IMGT TRBV, TRBD and TRBJ reference genes, and CDR3 was defined following IMGT. Any clonotype with a frequency above 0.1% was counted as a highly expanded clone. Shannon entropy was used to measure repertoire diversity, and the Gini coefficient was used to measure V-J evenness. A clonotype found in more than one individual was treated as public. Clones were called with MiXCR by TCRdb after fastp trimmed the public reads at Q25, and only in-frame beta chains were retained. Records with the same CDR3 protein are collapsed into one entry carrying the most frequent genes and DNA. TCRdb assigned the V and J calls; the authors' analysis was not used. The sample contains about 620,000 distinct CDR3 sequences, about 16% of them found a single time. In total, the top ten clones hold more than 15% of the sample.

These data are also associated with another study on T cells in Graves' hyperthyroidism and ophthalmopathy. The second source states: Stable Graves' hyperthyroidism was defined as the absence of progression to ophthalmopathy over 18 months of follow-up. The hyperthyroidism patients were between 18 and 65 years old and newly diagnosed, with a disease duration of less than 2 months. Exclusion was applied to patients with uncontrolled infections, other autoimmune diseases, pregnancy or lactation. Diagnoses were based on clinical symptoms, serum thyroxine and TRAb, thyroid ultrasound and orbital computed tomography. The TCR CDR3 was subjected to a first round of RT-PCR using the HTBI primer set and the Qiagen OneStep RT-PCR kit. Most expanded thyroid clonotypes (frequency above 0.001) were also detected in blood, a finding suggesting that blood repertoires may reflect thyroid immune responses. A 13 V-J signature model separated ophthalmopathy from stable hyperthyroidism, with roughly 88% sensitivity and roughly 82% specificity in cross-validation and 80%/75% in testing. In validation, the model predicted progression to ophthalmopathy a median of about 6.8 months before onset, with roughly 68% sensitivity and 72.22% specificity. A discovery cohort of approximately 100 patients, approximately 45 with Graves' ophthalmopathy and about 58 with stable Graves' hyperthyroidism, was used to find distinguishing TCR V-J signatures. Prospective prediction of ophthalmopathy was tested in an independent validation cohort of approximately 18 hyperthyroidism patients and approximately 17 patients who later progressed to ophthalmopathy. The approximately 100 discovery patients were divided at random into training and test sets in a 7:3 ratio. Thyroid tissue and blood T-cell repertoires from over 5 Graves' hyperthyroidism patients were also compared in the study. After sampling, hyperthyroidism patients received methimazole starting at 30 mg daily, and ophthalmopathy patients received high-dose intravenous methylprednisolone. A second multiplex PCR round built the libraries, followed by size selection and purification. The libraries were sequenced on an Illumina HiSeq2000 using paired-end 100 bp reads. SOAPnuke was used to process the raw data, removing reads that contained adapters or uncalled bases, had a mean Phred below 15, or lacked an exact match to the constant primer or identifier. High-quality paired reads were merged with COPE v1.2.5, and unique nucleotide sequences were defined as clonotypes. MiTCR v1.1 was used to align the clonotypes against IMGT TRBV, TRBD and TRBJ reference segments. The analysis was restricted to V-J combinations with a frequency above 0.0001, which together covered roughly 99% of the repertoires. The TCS score was defined as the ratio of F50 (clonal expansion) to E x V (chaos), calculated using BLOSUM62-based TCRdist between CDR3 peptides within each V-J. Welch's t-statistics and random forest reduced 500 to 550 V-J features to under 15, which were used in a naive Bayes classifier (R e1071). No statistical method was used to fix the sample size in advance, and group allocation was not hidden from the investigators. According to the paper, TCR Vbeta CDR3 sequencing was carried out on 135 peripheral blood samples, which came from 40 to 45 ophthalmopathy, around 74 hyperthyroidism and approximately 17 progressor patients.

The rearrangement joined TRBV30 to TRBJ2-1; the D gene is perhaps TRBD2, on 5 matching bases. The source was peripheral blood mononuclear cells (PBMCs), collected at new diagnosis, from a patient treated with antithyroid drugs. The source is a woman aged 25 to 39 with Graves disease. Donor details come from another sample of the same person, matched by shared clones. The CDR3 protein is CAWSVVPGYYNEQFF. The DNA reads as follows: TGTGCCTGGAGTGTGGTGCCGGGATACTACAATGAGCAGTTCTTC.